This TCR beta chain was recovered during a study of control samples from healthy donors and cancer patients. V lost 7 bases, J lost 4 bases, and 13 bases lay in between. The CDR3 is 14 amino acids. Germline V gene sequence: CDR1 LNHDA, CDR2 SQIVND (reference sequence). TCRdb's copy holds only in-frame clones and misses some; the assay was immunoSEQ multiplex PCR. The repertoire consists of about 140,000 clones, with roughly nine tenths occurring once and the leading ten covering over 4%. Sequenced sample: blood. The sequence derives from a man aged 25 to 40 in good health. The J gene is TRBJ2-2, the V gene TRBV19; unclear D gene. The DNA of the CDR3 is TGTGCCAGTATGGTGGGTGGGGTCACCGGGGAGCTGTTTTTT. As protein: CASMVGGVTGELFF. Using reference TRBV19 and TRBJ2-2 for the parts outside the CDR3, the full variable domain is DGGITQSPKYLFRKEGQNVTLSCEQNLNHDAMYWYRQDPGQGLRLIYYSQIVNDFQKGDIAEGYSVSREKKESFPLTVTSAQKNPTAFYLCASMVGGVTGELFFGEGSRLTVL.